This T cell receptor (beta chain) originates from a study of T cell repertoires in cytomegalovirus infection. Study results and caveats: CMV carriers with the relevant HLA were identified by cumulative public TCR beta family frequency.

Trimming took 7 bases from V and 4 from J; bases not matched to a gene: 2. The germline V gene encodes CDR1 MNHNS and CDR2 SASEGT. This CDR3 has 13 residues. TCRdb re-called the reads through MiXCR, storing one row per CDR3 protein. The data contain some 480,000 distinct CDR3 sequences, about 33% of them singletons. This clonotype was detected a few times. Its antigen is unidentified. The chain has TRBV6-1 and TRBJ2-3; 10 nucleotides match TRBD1. This TCR was sampled from a human donor in good health (CMV status not recorded). Some clones in this sample may be carry-over from other donors' samples. This specimen consisted of cultured PBMCs, obtained from culture after CMV antigen stimulation. This CDR3 is CASKTGGSDTQYF. CDR3 in DNA: TGTGCCAGCAAGACAGGGGGCTCAGATACGCAGTATTTT.